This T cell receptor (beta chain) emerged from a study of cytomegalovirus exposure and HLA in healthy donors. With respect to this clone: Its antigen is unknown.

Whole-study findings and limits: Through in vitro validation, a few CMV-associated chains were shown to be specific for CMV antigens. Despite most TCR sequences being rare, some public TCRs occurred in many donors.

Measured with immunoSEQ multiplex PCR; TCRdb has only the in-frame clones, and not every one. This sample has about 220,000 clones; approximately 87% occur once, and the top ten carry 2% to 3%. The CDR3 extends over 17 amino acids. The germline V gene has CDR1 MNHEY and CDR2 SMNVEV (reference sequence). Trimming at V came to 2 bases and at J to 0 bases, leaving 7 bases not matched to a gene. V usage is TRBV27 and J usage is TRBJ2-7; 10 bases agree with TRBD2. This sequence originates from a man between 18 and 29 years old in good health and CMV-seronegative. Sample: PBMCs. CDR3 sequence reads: CASSLKSPSGSSYEQYF. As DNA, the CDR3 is TGTGCCAGCAGTTTAAAGTCCCCTAGCGGGAGCTCCTACGAGCAGTACTTC.